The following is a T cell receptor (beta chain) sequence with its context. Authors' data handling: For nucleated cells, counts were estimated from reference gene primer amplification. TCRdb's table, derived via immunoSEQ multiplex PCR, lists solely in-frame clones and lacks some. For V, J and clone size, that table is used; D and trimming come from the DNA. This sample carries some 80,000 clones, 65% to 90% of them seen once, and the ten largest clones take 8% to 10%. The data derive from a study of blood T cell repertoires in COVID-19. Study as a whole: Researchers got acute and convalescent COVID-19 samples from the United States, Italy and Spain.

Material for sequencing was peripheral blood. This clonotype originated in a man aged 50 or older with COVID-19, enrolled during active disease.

For the CDR3, the DNA is TGTGCCAGCAGTCACACCCCTATGGCGGGAGAGACCACCGGGGAGCTGTTTTTT. Residues: CASSHTPMAGETTGELFF. The genes are TRBV6-2 or TRBV6-3 and TRBJ2-2; 7 nucleotides agree with TRBD2. The CDR3 runs to 18 residues. The V and J ends lost 5 bases and 4 bases, in that order; junction bases with no gene match: 16. Germline CDR1 is MNHEY and CDR2 is SVGEGT.